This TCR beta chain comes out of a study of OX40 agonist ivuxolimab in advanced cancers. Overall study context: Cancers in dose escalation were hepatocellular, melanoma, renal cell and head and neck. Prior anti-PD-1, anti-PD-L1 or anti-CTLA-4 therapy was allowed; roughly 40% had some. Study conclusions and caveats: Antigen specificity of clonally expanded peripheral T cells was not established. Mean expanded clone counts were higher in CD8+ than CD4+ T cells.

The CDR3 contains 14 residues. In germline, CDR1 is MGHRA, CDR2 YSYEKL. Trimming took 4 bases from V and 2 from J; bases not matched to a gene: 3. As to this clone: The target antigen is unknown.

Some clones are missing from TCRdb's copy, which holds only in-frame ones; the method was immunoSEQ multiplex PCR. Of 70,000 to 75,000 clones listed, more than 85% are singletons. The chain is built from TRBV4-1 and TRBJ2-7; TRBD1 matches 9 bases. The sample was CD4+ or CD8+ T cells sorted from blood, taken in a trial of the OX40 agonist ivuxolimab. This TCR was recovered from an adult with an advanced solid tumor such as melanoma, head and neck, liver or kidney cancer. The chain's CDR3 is CASSLNRGPYEQYF. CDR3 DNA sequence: TGCGCCAGCAGCCTTAACAGGGGGCCCTACGAGCAGTACTTC.